The 14 T cell receptor beta chains below were found in one sample sequenced in a study of patients and donors after allogeneic stem cell transplantation. TCRdb re-called the RT-PCR reads with MiXCR, one entry per CDR3 protein. Of more than 150,000 distinct CDR3 sequences in the sample, 24% were seen once. Sequenced sample: blood, either unsorted or a sorted T cell fraction (not recorded which). These receptors were collected from a human donor who was either an allogeneic HSCT recipient or a stem cell or donor lymphocyte infusion donor (not recorded which). It is not recorded whose cells these are; they may come from a transplant donor.

This clonotype has just a few counts. The V call is TRBV20-1, the J call TRBJ2-3, with TRBD2 matching over 8 bases. Germline-derived CDR1 and CDR2 are DFQATT and SNEGSKA (reference sequence). The V gene end was trimmed by 1 base and the J gene end by 0 bases; junction bases not matched to a gene: 3. The CDR3 runs to 15 residues. The CDR3 DNA sequence: TGCAGTGCTAGAGTGGCTAGCGGGAGCACAGATACGCAGTATTTT. Protein product: CSARVASGSTDTQYF.

The CDR3 loop is CASSVHPATYEQYF. The CDR3 coding sequence is TGTGCCAGCAGTGTACACCCTGCCACCTACGAGCAGTACTTC. The chain is built from TRBV6-1 and TRBJ2-7; no clear D. Trimming pared 4 bases from V and 2 bases from J, leaving 12 bases between. The CDR3 has 14 residues. Germline lookup yields CDR1 MNHNS and CDR2 SASEGT.

This clonotype came up a few times. The chain couples TRBV5-5 to TRBJ2-1; D may be TRBD1 (6 bases). The CDR3 covers 15 residues. Trimming cost V 1 base and J 1 base, with 9 bases left between them. CDR1 and CDR2 from the germline V gene are SGHKS and YYEKEE (reference sequence). The chain's CDR3 is CASSLTGNSYNEQFF. The CDR3 nucleotides read TGTGCCAGCAGCTTGACAGGGAATTCCTACAATGAGCAGTTCTTC.

The chain couples TRBV30 to TRBJ2-7; TRBD1 is a possible D gene (6 bases). Germline V CDR1 and CDR2: GTSNPN, SVGIG (reference sequence). Trimming took off 7 bases at V and 3 bases at J, with 16 bases between the two ends. The length of the CDR3 is 13 residues. The DNA for the CDR3 is TGTGCCTCGTCTATACAGGGATACTACGAGCAGTACTTC. Its translation: CASSIQGYYEQYF.

About this clonotype: The germline gene is not matched at one end of the junction; a read error may be the cause. The CDR3 here is CASSQDRWGAGQPQLF. The CDR3 DNA follows: TGTGCCAGCAGCCAAGATCGGTGGGGGGCAGGTCAGCCCCAGCTTTTT. The chain is built from TRBV4-2 and TRBJ1-5, with D possibly being TRBD1 (6 bases). The CDR3 consists of 16 residues. CDR1 LGHNA and CDR2 YNFKEQ come from the germline V gene.

This clonotype has a handful of counts. The chain uses TRBV10-3 and TRBJ2-3; 8 nucleotides match TRBD1. Germline V gene lookup returns CDR1 ENHRY and CDR2 SYGVKD. J gave up 2 bases and V 3 bases, and 7 bases lay outside the gene matches. The CDR3 extends over 16 amino acids. The CDR3 loop reads CAISESDRVFTDTQYF. CDR3 nucleotide sequence: TGTGCCATCAGTGAATCGGACAGGGTTTTCACAGATACGCAGTATTTT.

Many counts were recorded for this clonotype. The chain recombines TRBV27 with TRBJ2-1, with a weak D call TRBD2 (6 bases). The CDR3 length is 14 residues. Trimming removed 6 bases at V and 6 bases at J, with 15 bases between. Germline CDR1 is MNHEY and CDR2 is SMNVEV (reference sequence). For the CDR3, the DNA is TGTGCCAGCAGGCGGGGATCAGAGTTCAATGAGCAGTTCTTC. This translates into CASRRGSEFNEQFF.

This clonotype has only a few counts. V gene TRBV5-8 combines with J gene TRBJ1-1; D gene uncertain. This CDR3 has 15 amino acids. Germline CDR1 and CDR2: SGHTS and YDEGEE. The V end lost 4 bases, the J end lost 0 bases, and 13 bases lay between the germline ends. CDR3 DNA: TGTGCCAGCAGCCACCCTGGAGGCCTGAACACTGAAGCTTTCTTT. As protein: CASSHPGGLNTEAFF.

This clonotype was detected a few times. The rearrangement uses TRBV10-3 and TRBJ1-1; no reliable D call. Germline-derived CDR1 and CDR2 are ENHRY and SYGVKD. This CDR3 has 13 residues. V shed 0 bases and J shed 6 bases, with 8 bases lying between them. In DNA, the CDR3 is TGTGCCATCAGTGAGTCGACTAACGCTGAAGCTTTCTTT. Its translation: CAISESTNAEAFF.

This clonotype has ten or more counts. The CDR3 bases are TGTGCCAGCAGTTTTGGGGAAGGCACTGAAGCTTTCTTT. This encodes CASSFGEGTEAFF. This chain connects TRBV12-3 or TRBV12-4 to TRBJ1-1; D not certain. Trimming shortened V by 3 bases and J by 4 bases, and 9 bases separated the two germline ends. The CDR3 sequence is 13 residues long.

The sample holds a few counts of this clonotype. The V gene is TRBV27, the J gene TRBJ1-3, with D unclear. The CDR3 length is 15 residues. Germline V lookup: CDR1 MNHEY, CDR2 SMNVEV (reference sequence). V lost 8 bases and J lost 2, with 16 bases in between. The CDR3 sequence is CASGRAPGAGNTIYF. The CDR3 region has the DNA TGTGCCAGCGGAAGAGCTCCGGGAGCTGGAAACACCATATATTTT.

This clonotype turned up a few times. V gene TRBV20-1 combines with J gene TRBJ2-3; D not resolved. V shed 0 bases and J shed 2 bases, with 12 bases lying between them. This CDR3 has 15 amino acids. Germline loops: CDR1 DFQATT, CDR2 SNEGSKA (reference sequence). The CDR3 sequence is CSARDPGGSTDTQYF. The CDR3, as DNA: TGCAGTGCTAGAGATCCCGGCGGCTCCACAGATACGCAGTATTTT.

V and J are TRBV27 and TRBJ2-1, with 10 positions matching TRBD2. CDR3 size: 18 residues. Germline-derived CDR1 and CDR2 are MNHEY and SMNVEV (reference sequence). J lost 1 base, V lost 5 bases, and 11 bases had no gene match. In DNA form, the CDR3 reads TGTGCCAGCAGTCTGACCACTTGGACTAGCGGATCCTACAATGAGCAGTTCTTC. This gives the protein CASSLTTWTSGSYNEQFF.

CDR3: CASSLGPSADTQYF. The CDR3 DNA reads TGTGCCAGCAGCTTAGGTCCTAGCGCAGATACGCAGTATTTT. V usage is TRBV11-1 and J usage is TRBJ2-3; the D gene is possibly TRBD2 (6 bases). The V gene's germline CDR1 is SGHAT and CDR2 FQDESV (reference sequence). The CDR3 spans 14 residues. Between the trimmed V and J ends, which lost 1 base and 4 bases, there was a span of 9 bases.